This TCR beta chain was recorded in a study of cytomegalovirus exposure and HLA in healthy donors. Study observations and caveats: Reportedly, cytomegalovirus status was diagnosed with high sensitivity and specificity. In presence/absence analyses, roughly uniform sequencing depth across donors was assumed.

A note on this clone: What it binds is not known.

13 Jbeta primers and 60 Vbeta primers were used for the PCR. Sequencing used immunoSEQ multiplex PCR; TCRdb keeps in-frame clones, though not all of them. The profile shows around 130,000 clones, approximately 82% of them singletons. This clonotype was obtained from a man aged 45-65 years in good health and CMV-seronegative. What was sequenced was PBMCs.

The chain's CDR3 is CASSSGPQEYTEAFF. The CDR3 DNA reads as TGTGCCAGCAGCAGCGGGCCCCAGGAGTACACTGAAGCTTTCTTT. The chain is built from TRBV7-8 and TRBJ1-1; no reliable D call. Germline values: CDR1 SGHVS, CDR2 FQNEAQ. The CDR3 is 15 amino acids. Trimming stripped 5 bases from V and 3 bases from J, with 16 bases between. The full variable domain, with the rest looked up from reference TRBV7-8 and TRBJ1-1, is GAGVSQSPRYKVAKRGQDVALRCDPISGHVSLFWYQQALGQGPEFLTYFQNEAQLDKSGLPSDRFFAERPEGSVSTLKIQRTQQEDSAVYLCASSSGPQEYTEAFFGQGTRLTVV.